The clone carrying this T cell receptor beta chain was seen at least ten times. Its target is not known. Time point reported: newly diagnosed GD, antithyroid drugs for less than 3 months. Researchers made the TCR library from RNA that was extracted from PBMCs. The sample belongs to a study of regulatory T cells in long-lasting Graves disease. Study-level points and caveats: When disease was persistent, TRBV28, TRBJ1-2 and TRBJ2-5 were the favored segments. Results may be inaccurate due to the small sample size.

To make TCR beta libraries, researchers used iRepertoire HTBI primers and Arm-PCR of CDR3 regions. TCRdb called the multiplex PCR reads again in MiXCR, with one record for every CDR3 protein. The sample carries 390,000 or so distinct CDR3 sequences, approximately 10% recorded once. Germline V CDR1 and CDR2: SGDLS, YYNGEE. V dropped 0 bases and J dropped 3; count of bases not matched to a gene: 6. The CDR3 loop spans 17 amino acids. This sample was shared with a second study, whose subject was T cells in Graves' hyperthyroidism and ophthalmopathy. This second study notes: Blood also showed most of the thyroid clonotypes that were expanded above 0.001.

This sample comprised peripheral blood mononuclear cells (PBMCs), obtained at new diagnosis, from a patient treated with antithyroid drugs. The origin of this receptor is a woman between 18 and 29 years old with Graves disease. The chain links TRBV9 to TRBJ2-1; 10 nucleotides match TRBD2. CDR3 DNA sequence: TGTGCCAGCAGCGTAGGTCAAGCGGGAGGGTACTACAATGAGCAGTTCTTC. Its protein is CASSVGQAGGYYNEQFF. Variable domain in full (rest from reference TRBV9 and TRBJ2-1): DSGVTQTPKHLITATGQRVTLRCSPRSGDLSVYWYQQSLDQGLQFLIQYYNGEERAKGNILERFSAQQFPDLHSELNLSSLELGDSALYFCASSVGQAGGYYNEQFFGPGTRLTVL.